Below, 27 T cell receptor beta chains from the same sample are listed, as sequenced in a study of cytomegalovirus exposure and HLA in healthy donors. 60 Vbeta and 13 Jbeta primers were used in PCR. Assay used: immunoSEQ multiplex PCR; TCRdb lists only in-frame clones, some missing. The sample holds 150,000 to 200,000 clones, approximately 80% seen once. The sequenced sample consisted of PBMCs. Every receptor here comes from a woman aged 45-60 years in good health and CMV-seropositive.

This sequence joins TRBV19 and TRBJ2-5, with TRBD2 identical over 9 bases. The CDR3 is made up of 17 amino acids. V was clipped by 1 base and J by 4 bases; unmatched bases: 10. Per the germline V gene, CDR1 is LNHDA and CDR2 is SQIVND (reference sequence). The DNA for the CDR3 is TGTGCCAGTAGTATAGGGGGTAGCGGGAGATCGAGAGAGACCCAGTACTTC. This translates into CASSIGGSGRSRETQYF. The full variable domain, its missing parts supplied by reference TRBV19 and TRBJ2-5, is DGGITQSPKYLFRKEGQNVTLSCEQNLNHDAMYWYRQDPGQGLRLIYYSQIVNDFQKGDIAEGYSVSREKKESFPLTVTSAQKNPTAFYLCASSIGGSGRSRETQYFGPGTRLLVL.

The gene calls are TRBV19 and TRBJ1-5; 8 bases fit TRBD1. The J segment lost 6 bases and the V segment lost 4 bases, leaving 8 bases of the junction unmatched. The CDR3 is 15 residues long. Germline V gene sequence: CDR1 LNHDA, CDR2 SQIVND (reference sequence). CDR3: CASSTADRGVQPQHF. The CDR3 DNA reads as TGTGCCAGTAGTACCGCCGACAGGGGCGTTCAGCCCCAGCATTTT.

The V call is TRBV7-2, the J call TRBJ2-3; D is possibly TRBD2 (5 bases). V lost 3 bases and J lost 3, with 22 bases in between. CDR1 SGHTA and CDR2 FQGNSA come from the germline V gene. CDR3 length: 18 amino acids. CDR3 in DNA: TGTGCCAGCAGCTTCGGACCCAAGGTGGGGAGAAAGACAGATACGCAGTATTTT. It codes for CASSFGPKVGRKTDTQYF.

The chain joins TRBV5-4 to TRBJ1-2; TRBD1 matches 7 bases. Germline-derived CDR1 and CDR2 are SGHNT and YYREEE (reference sequence). CDR3 length: 14 amino acids. V shed 4 bases, J shed 2 bases, and the junction held 5 bases outside the gene matches. The CDR3 sequence: CASSLRTGNYGYTF. The CDR3 bases are TGTGCCAGCAGCCTACGGACAGGAAACTATGGCTACACCTTC. The entire variable domain, with the rest obtained from reference TRBV5-4 and TRBJ1-2, is as follows: ETGVTQSPTHLIKTRGQQVTLRCSSQSGHNTVSWYQQALGQGPQFIFQYYREEENGRGNFPPRFSGLQFPNYSSELNVNALELDDSALYLCASSLRTGNYGYTFGSGTRLTVV.

This clone was seen only a few times. The chain combines TRBV6-6 with TRBJ1-1; D ambiguous. There are 16 residues in the CDR3. Germline CDR1 is MNHNY and CDR2 is SVGAGI (reference sequence). Trimming removed 6 bases at V and 1 base at J, with 18 bases between. CDR3: CASSRRDGVKNTEAFF. The CDR3 DNA is TGTGCCAGCAGCCGACGCGATGGAGTCAAGAACACTGAAGCTTTCTTT.

CDR3 nucleotide sequence: TGTGCCAGCACCATTTGGGGGGCAGATACGCAGTATTTT. It specifies CASTIWGADTQYF. The gene calls are TRBV4-2 and TRBJ2-3, with D possibly being TRBD2 (6 bases). The V and J ends lost 7 bases and 4 bases respectively, with 12 bases between them. CDR3 size: 13 residues. CDR1 and CDR2 (germline): LGHNA, YNFKEQ.

The chain couples TRBV13 to TRBJ2-7, with 11 bases that match TRBD2. The CDR3 consists of 15 residues. Trimming cost V 3 bases and J 3 bases; bases outside gene matches: 4. Germline V gene sequence: CDR1 PRHDT, CDR2 FYEKMQ (reference sequence). The DNA of the CDR3 is TGTGCCAGCAGCTTCGGACTAGCGGGCAGCTACGAGCAGTACTTC. Its translation is CASSFGLAGSYEQYF.

The chain combines TRBV7-2 with TRBJ2-3; 8 nucleotides agree with TRBD2. Germline V gene sequence: CDR1 SGHTA, CDR2 FQGNSA. CDR3 size: 15 residues. With V trimmed by 4 bases and J by 1 base, 4 bases remained unmatched. The CDR3 sequence: CASSSPAGGTDTQYF. The CDR3 region has the DNA TGTGCCAGCAGCTCCCCAGCGGGGGGCACAGATACGCAGTATTTT.

The rearrangement links TRBV18 to TRBJ1-1, with D maybe TRBD1 (5 bases). V lost 6 bases and J lost 3, with 14 bases in between. The CDR3 runs 14 residues. Germline V gives CDR1 KGHSH, CDR2 LQKENI. The CDR3 sequence: CASSPSGGYTEAFF. DNA for the CDR3: TGTGCCAGCTCCCCTTCTGGGGGGTACACTGAAGCTTTCTTT.

The rearrangement links TRBV5-1 to TRBJ2-7, with 7 bases lining up with TRBD1. Trimming took 3 bases from V and 1 from J; bases not matched to a gene: 10. From germline, CDR1 is SGHRS and CDR2 YFSETQ. CDR3 length equals 16 residues. This CDR3 is CASSSHRGPESYEQYF. In DNA form, the CDR3 reads TGCGCCAGCAGCTCCCACAGGGGACCCGAATCCTACGAGCAGTACTTC.

The chain uses TRBV5-5 and TRBJ1-1; TRBD1 is a possible D gene (5 bases). The CDR3 has 14 residues. Trimming removed 4 bases from V and 4 bases from J, with 14 bases in between. Germline V gene lookup returns CDR1 SGHKS and CDR2 YYEKEE (reference sequence). The CDR3 protein is CASSGAGGTTEAFF. The CDR3, as DNA: TGTGCCAGCAGCGGGGCGGGGGGGACCACTGAAGCTTTCTTT.

V gene TRBV7-2 combines with J gene TRBJ2-7; D may be TRBD1 (5 bases). The germline V gene has CDR1 SGHTA and CDR2 FQGNSA. V lost 3 bases and J 2 bases, leaving 8 bases between the germline ends. CDR3 length: 13 residues. The CDR3, as DNA: TGTGCCAGCAGCTTTGAGACAGCCTACGAGCAGTACTTC. It encodes CASSFETAYEQYF.

The V gene is TRBV5-4, the J gene TRBJ2-1; D perhaps matches TRBD2 (6 bases). Germline V CDR1 and CDR2: SGHNT, YYREEE (reference sequence). CDR3 length: 15 residues. V gave up 3 bases and J gave up 0 bases, with 10 bases separating them. CDR3 loop: CASSYWRGSYNEQFF. The CDR3 DNA reads TGTGCCAGCAGCTATTGGCGGGGCTCCTACAATGAGCAGTTCTTC.

The V gene is TRBV18, the J gene TRBJ2-6, with a tentative D call TRBD1 (7 bases). The CDR3 is 16 residues long. Germline-derived CDR1 and CDR2 are KGHSH and LQKENI. Trimming left V 2 bases short and J 1 base short, with 9 bases between. The CDR3 region is CASSPAGQSGANVLTF. The CDR3 DNA sequence: TGTGCCAGCTCACCAGCGGGACAGTCTGGGGCCAACGTCCTGACTTTC.

The J gene is TRBJ2-1, the V gene TRBV7-9; 9 positions agree with TRBD1. CDR3 length equals 14 residues. V shed 9 bases, J shed 8 bases, and the junction held 11 bases outside the gene matches. The germline V gene encodes CDR1 SEHNR and CDR2 FQNEAQ (reference sequence). The CDR3 bases are TGTGCCAGTAGTCCGGGACAGGGTTTCTATGAGCAGTTCTTC. Translating it yields CASSPGQGFYEQFF. Full variable domain (remainder filled in from reference TRBV7-9 and TRBJ2-1): DTGVSQNPRHKITKRGQNVTFRCDPISEHNRLYWYRQTLGQGPEFLTYFQNEAQLEKSRLLSDRFSAERPKGSFSTLEIQRTEQGDSAMYLCASSPGQGFYEQFFGPGTRLTVL.

This clone appeared a single time. This chain uses TRBV19 with TRBJ1-2; 7 bases align to TRBD1. With 7 bases clipped from V and 5 bases from J, the junction kept 10 bases outside the gene matches. Looked up from germline, CDR1 is LNHDA and CDR2 is SQIVND (reference sequence). CDR3 length: 14 amino acids. CDR3 sequence reads: CASTEDRLLYGYTF. CDR3 nucleotides: TGTGCCAGTACCGAGGACAGGCTTTTGTATGGCTACACCTTC.

This clone was counted only a few times. The chain carries TRBV7-2 and TRBJ1-1, with D possibly being TRBD1 (6 bases). Germline V gene data show CDR1 as SGHTA and CDR2 as FQGNSA. This CDR3 is 16 amino acids long. The V end was cut by 3 bases, the J end by 4 bases, with 18 bases between. The CDR3 nucleotides are TGTGCCAGCAGCTTTTTTGCCACAGGGCGGGCCACTGAAGCTTTCTTT. Translated: CASSFFATGRATEAFF.

This chain connects TRBV5-6 to TRBJ2-2, with a possible D match to TRBD2 (6 bases). Germline assignment: CDR1 SGHDT and CDR2 YYEEEE. V was cut by 3 bases and J by 4 bases, with 16 bases left in between. The CDR3 runs to 16 residues. The CDR3 loop is CASSSNLGLFTGELFF. CDR3 in DNA: TGTGCCAGCAGCTCTAACCTGGGACTTTTCACCGGGGAGCTGTTTTTT.

The chain joins TRBV19 to TRBJ2-2, with TRBD2 as a possible D gene (6 bases). The germline V and J ends were trimmed by 8 bases and 2 bases, with 18 bases remaining between them. This CDR3 comprises 16 residues. Germline CDR1 LNHDA, CDR2 SQIVND (reference sequence). CDR3 DNA: TGTGCCAGTGAGGACGGTCGGAGGGGTAACACCGGGGAGCTGTTTTTT. It is translated as CASEDGRRGNTGELFF.

This clone appeared once. This chain uses TRBV5-1 with TRBJ1-2; TRBD1 is a possible D gene (5 bases). This CDR3 spans 14 amino acids. Germline loops: CDR1 SGHRS, CDR2 YFSETQ. Trimming removed 2 bases at V and 3 bases at J, with 11 bases between. The CDR3 DNA reads as TGCGCCAGCAGCTTACGGCAGGGTGACTATGGCTACACCTTC. Its translation: CASSLRQGDYGYTF.

The gene calls are TRBV27 and TRBJ2-7, with 10 bases aligning to TRBD2. CDR3 length: 15 residues. The junction had 6 bases not matched to a gene; V was cut back by 3 bases and J by 4 bases. Germline V gene lookup returns CDR1 MNHEY and CDR2 SMNVEV (reference sequence). The CDR3 spells CASSFRLAGAYEQYF. The CDR3 bases are TGTGCCAGCAGTTTCAGGCTAGCGGGAGCGTACGAGCAGTACTTC.

There are a few counts of this clone. The rearrangement uses TRBV7-9 and TRBJ2-3; 8 positions match TRBD2. This CDR3 is built from 16 residues. Germline V gene sequence: CDR1 SEHNR, CDR2 FQNEAQ (reference sequence). J lost 2 bases, V lost 5 bases, and 9 bases had no gene match. CDR3 protein: CASSLGDSGDTDTQYF. CDR3 bases: TGTGCCAGCAGCCTTGGGGATAGCGGGGACACAGATACGCAGTATTTT.

This clone was picked up a small number of times. Different DNA sequences within this sample yield the same CDR3. V and J are TRBV5-1 and TRBJ2-3, with D possibly being TRBD1 (6 bases). The CDR3 runs 14 residues. Germline V gene sequence: CDR1 SGHRS, CDR2 YFSETQ. Trimming stripped 2 bases from V and 0 bases from J, with 7 bases between. CDR3 sequence: CASSFGQSTDTQYF. CDR3 nucleotides: TGCGCCAGCAGCTTCGGACAGAGCACAGATACGCAGTATTTT.

V gene TRBV4-2 combines with J gene TRBJ2-7; D is unresolved. CDR1 LGHNA and CDR2 YNFKEQ come from the germline V gene. CDR3 length equals 16 residues. Trimming took off 0 bases at V and 2 bases at J, with 14 bases between the two ends. CDR3 nucleotides: TGTGCCAGCAGCCAAGAATATAGCCTGGCCACCTACGAGCAGTACTTC. Translation gives CASSQEYSLATYEQYF.

V and J are TRBV30 and TRBJ1-3; 7 nucleotides match TRBD1. CDR1 is GTSNPN, CDR2 SVGIG, per germline (reference sequence). With V trimmed by 2 bases and J by 0 bases, 10 bases remained unmatched. This CDR3 has 17 residues. The CDR3 here is CAWSPNDRVSSGNTIYF. CDR3 sequence (DNA): TGTGCCTGGAGTCCGAATGACAGGGTTAGCTCTGGAAACACCATATATTTT.

This clone was observed once. The chain employs TRBV19 and TRBJ2-1; 9 nucleotides line up with TRBD1. CDR1 is LNHDA and CDR2 is SQIVND in the germline V gene (reference sequence). The CDR3 extends over 18 amino acids. With 1 base clipped from V and 3 bases from J, the junction kept 10 bases outside the gene matches. Written as DNA, the CDR3 is TGTGCCAGTAGTATAGGTAAAGGGACAGGGAGGGTCTACAATGAGCAGTTCTTC. It specifies CASSIGKGTGRVYNEQFF.

The table lists this clone with a count of one. The chain links TRBV28 to TRBJ2-2; D possibly corresponds to TRBD1 (6 bases). Germline CDR1 MDHEN, CDR2 SYDVKM. V was trimmed by 10 bases and J by 4 bases, leaving 16 bases between them. There are 14 residues in the CDR3. This CDR3 is CATLGQTTTGELFF. For the CDR3, the DNA is TGTGCCACTCTAGGACAGACAACCACCGGGGAGCTGTTTTTT.